This is a list of T cell receptor beta chains from one sample in a study of blood T cell repertoires in COVID-19. Sequencing used immunoSEQ multiplex PCR; TCRdb keeps in-frame clones, though not all of them. Of roughly 250,000 clones in the sample, around 82% are singletons; the top ten hold about 5.3%. Sequenced sample: peripheral blood. The origin of the receptors is a woman older than 75 with active or convalescent COVID-19. The CDR3 runs from the conserved cysteine through the conserved F or W. A D gene is named only where the DNA matches it firmly. The listing skips clone size in some rows; elsewhere it reads once, few, many or a size class.

V gene: TRBV28
clone size: -
D gene: TRBD1
J gene: TRBJ1-2
CDR3 DNA: TGTGCCAGCAGTTTAACAAGTTCGACAGGGTACTATGGCTACACCTTC
CDR3 protein: CASSLTSSTGYYGYTF

V gene: TRBV29-1
clone size: -
D gene: -
J gene: TRBJ1-2
CDR3 DNA: TGCAGCGTTGAGGTGGGCCGGGGAGGTGGCTACACCTTC
CDR3 protein: CSVEVGRGGGYTF

V gene: TRBV28
clone size: -
D gene: -
J gene: TRBJ1-4
CDR3 DNA: TGTGCCACCTTAAATGAAAAACTGTTTTTT
CDR3 protein: CATLNEKLFF

V gene: TRBV28
clone size: -
D gene: TRBD1
J gene: TRBJ1-5
CDR3 DNA: TGTGCCAGCAGTTTATATGGACAGGGGGCTGATCAGCCCCAGCATTTT
CDR3 protein: CASSLYGQGADQPQHF

V gene: TRBV15
clone size: once
D gene: -
J gene: TRBJ2-5
CDR3 DNA: TGTGCCACCAGCAGAGTTGTAGGACAGCCTCAAGAGACCCAGTACTTC
CDR3 protein: CATSRVVGQPQETQYF

V gene: TRBV30
clone size: -
D gene: TRBD1
J gene: TRBJ1-5
CDR3 DNA: TGTGCCTGGAGTTACCGGGACAGAGGATATCAGCCCCAGCATTTT
CDR3 protein: CAWSYRDRGYQPQHF

V gene: TRBV28
clone size: -
D gene: -
J gene: TRBJ2-3
CDR3 DNA: TGTGCCAGCAGTCATGGGGCAGGGCCTAGATATCAAGATACGCAGTATTTT
CDR3 protein: CASSHGAGPRYQDTQYF

V gene: TRBV29-1
clone size: -
D gene: -
J gene: TRBJ2-1
CDR3 DNA: TGCAGCGTACATACTAGGCGTCAGGGGTTGTACAATGAGCAGTTCTTC
CDR3 protein: CSVHTRRQGLYNEQFF

V gene: TRBV5-8
clone size: -
D gene: -
J gene: TRBJ2-3
CDR3 DNA: TGTGCCAGCGCCGTTCGGGCAGATACGCAGTATTTT
CDR3 protein: CASAVRADTQYF

V gene: TRBV27
clone size: -
D gene: TRBD1
J gene: TRBJ1-2
CDR3 DNA: TGTGCCAGCAGTTTTTCAGGGGGCAACGGCTACACCTTC
CDR3 protein: CASSFSGGNGYTF

V gene: TRBV18
clone size: -
D gene: -
J gene: TRBJ1-5
CDR3 DNA: TGTGCCAGCTCACTATACGGGGAAAGCAATCAGCCCCAGCATTTT
CDR3 protein: CASSLYGESNQPQHF

V gene: TRBV2
clone size: -
D gene: -
J gene: TRBJ1-1
CDR3 DNA: TGTGCCAGCAGTCCCGATACAGGGAGGGGAGCTTTCTTT
CDR3 protein: CASSPDTGRGAFF

V gene: TRBV27
clone size: once
D gene: TRBD1
J gene: TRBJ2-6
CDR3 DNA: TGTGCCAGCAGTCCCCGGGACAGGGGCCTTTCTGGGGCCAACGTCCTGACTTTC
CDR3 protein: CASSPRDRGLSGANVLTF

V gene: TRBV6-1
clone size: -
D gene: -
J gene: TRBJ1-4
CDR3 DNA: TGTGCCAGCAGTCCCCAAGAAAAACTGTTTTTT
CDR3 protein: CASSPQEKLFF

V gene: TRBV28
clone size: -
D gene: TRBD1
J gene: TRBJ1-2
CDR3 DNA: TGTGCCAGCAGAAGCGACCGGGACAGGGGGCATGGCTACACCTTC
CDR3 protein: CASRSDRDRGHGYTF

V gene: TRBV30
clone size: -
D gene: -
J gene: TRBJ1-5
CDR3 DNA: TGTGCCTGGGCCCCCGGTGGCAATCAGCCCCAGCATTTT
CDR3 protein: CAWAPGGNQPQHF

V gene: TRBV5-3
clone size: -
D gene: -
J gene: TRBJ1-5
CDR3 DNA: TGTGCCAGAAGCTTGGAGAGGGTAGATCAGCCCCAGCATTTT
CDR3 protein: CARSLERVDQPQHF

V gene: TRBV2
clone size: -
D gene: TRBD1
J gene: TRBJ1-1
CDR3 DNA: TGTGCCAGCAGTGAAACACCGACAGGGTTGTCTTTCTTT
CDR3 protein: CASSETPTGLSFF

V gene: TRBV5-1
clone size: -
D gene: -
J gene: TRBJ2-5
CDR3 DNA: TGCGCCAGCAGCTTGGGTGGACAGTATGAAGAGACCCAGTACTTC
CDR3 protein: CASSLGGQYEETQYF

V gene: TRBV30
clone size: -
D gene: -
J gene: TRBJ1-4
CDR3 DNA: TGTGCCTGGACCATAGGAACGGGGGATGAAAAACTGTTTTTT
CDR3 protein: CAWTIGTGDEKLFF

V gene: TRBV27
clone size: -
D gene: -
J gene: TRBJ1-2
CDR3 DNA: TGTGCCAGCACCCGGTCGGGGGGGGCTAACTATGGCTACACCTTC
CDR3 protein: CASTRSGGANYGYTF

V gene: TRBV28
clone size: -
D gene: -
J gene: TRBJ1-5
CDR3 DNA: TGTGCCAGCAGCCGGCAGGAGGGTGATCAGCCCCAGCATTTT
CDR3 protein: CASSRQEGDQPQHF

V gene: TRBV5-1
clone size: -
D gene: -
J gene: TRBJ1-2
CDR3 DNA: TGCGCCAGCAGCAGCCCAGGGATTAATGGCTACACCTTC
CDR3 protein: CASSSPGINGYTF